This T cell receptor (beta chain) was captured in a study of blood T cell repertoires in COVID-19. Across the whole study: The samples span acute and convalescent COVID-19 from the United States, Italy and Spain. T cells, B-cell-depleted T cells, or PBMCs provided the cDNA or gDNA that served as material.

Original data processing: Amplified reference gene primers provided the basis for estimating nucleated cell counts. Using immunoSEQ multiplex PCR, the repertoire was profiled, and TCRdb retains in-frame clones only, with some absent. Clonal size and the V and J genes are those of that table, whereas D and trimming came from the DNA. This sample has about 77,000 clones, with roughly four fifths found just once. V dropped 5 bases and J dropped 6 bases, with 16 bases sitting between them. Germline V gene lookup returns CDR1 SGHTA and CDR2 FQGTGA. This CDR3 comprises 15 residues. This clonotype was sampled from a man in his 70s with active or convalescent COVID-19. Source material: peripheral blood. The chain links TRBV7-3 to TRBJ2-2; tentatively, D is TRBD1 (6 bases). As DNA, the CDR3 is TGTGCCAGCAGCCCACAGGGACCGGGCGCCGGGGAGCTGTTTTTT. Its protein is CASSPQGPGAGELFF. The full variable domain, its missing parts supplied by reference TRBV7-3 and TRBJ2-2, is GAGVSQTPSNKVTEKGKYVELRCDPISGHTALYWYRQSLGQGPEFLIYFQGTGAADDSGLPNDRFFAVRPEGSVSTLKIQRTERGDSAVYLCASSPQGPGAGELFFGEGSRLTVL.